This T cell receptor beta chain was recovered during a study of blood T cell repertoires in COVID-19. Produced via immunoSEQ multiplex PCR; TCRdb's table is partial and in-frame only. The sample records a few hundred thousand clones, around 82% being singletons. Trimming shortened V by 4 bases and J by 3 bases, and 7 bases separated the two germline ends. The CDR3 has 12 amino acids. Germline V gives CDR1 MDHEN, CDR2 SYDVKM. The receptor's source is a woman in her late teens or twenties with acute or convalescent COVID-19. The chain combines TRBV28 with TRBJ2-7; the D is unclear. The sequenced material came from peripheral blood. The CDR3, as DNA: TGTGCCAGCAGTTCCTACAGCTACGAGCAGTACTTC. It codes for CASSSYSYEQYF. The whole variable domain, remainder taken from reference TRBV28 and TRBJ2-7, is DVKVTQSSRYLVKRTGEKVFLECVQDMDHENMFWYRQDPGLGLRLIYFSYDVKMKEKGDIPEGYSVSREKKERFSLILESASTNQTSMYLCASSSYSYEQYFGPGTRLTVT.